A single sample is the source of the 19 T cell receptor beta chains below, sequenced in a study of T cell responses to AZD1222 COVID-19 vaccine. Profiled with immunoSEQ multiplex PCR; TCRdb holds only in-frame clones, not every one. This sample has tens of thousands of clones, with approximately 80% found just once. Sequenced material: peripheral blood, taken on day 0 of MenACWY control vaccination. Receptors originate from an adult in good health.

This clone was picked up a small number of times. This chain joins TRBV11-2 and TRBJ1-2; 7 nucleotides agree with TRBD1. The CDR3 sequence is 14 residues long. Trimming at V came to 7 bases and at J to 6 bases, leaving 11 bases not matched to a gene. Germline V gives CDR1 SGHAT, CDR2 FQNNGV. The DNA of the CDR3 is TGTGCCAGCACCTATAACGCAGGGGGTCATGGCTACACCTTC. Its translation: CASTYNAGGHGYTF.

The CDR3 DNA reads as TGTGCCAGTAGTATGTTGGGTCAGCCCCAGCATTTT. Its protein product is CASSMLGQPQHF. The chain joins TRBV19 to TRBJ1-5; no definite D call. V lost 3 bases and J lost 6, with 6 bases in between. This CDR3 has 12 residues. CDR1 is LNHDA, CDR2 SQIVND, per germline (reference sequence).

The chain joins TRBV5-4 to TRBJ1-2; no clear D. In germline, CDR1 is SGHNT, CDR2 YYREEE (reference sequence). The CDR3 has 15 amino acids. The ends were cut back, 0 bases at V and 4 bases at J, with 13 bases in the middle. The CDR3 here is CASSLEPLGPYGYTF. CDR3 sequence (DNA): TGTGCCAGCAGCTTGGAGCCCTTGGGCCCCTATGGCTACACCTTC.

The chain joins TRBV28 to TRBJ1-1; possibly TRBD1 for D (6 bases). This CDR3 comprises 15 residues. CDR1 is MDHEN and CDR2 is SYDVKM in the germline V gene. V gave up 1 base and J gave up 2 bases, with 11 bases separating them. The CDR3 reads CASSLSRGANTEAFF. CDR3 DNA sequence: TGTGCCAGCAGTTTATCGCGGGGGGCTAACACTGAAGCTTTCTTT.

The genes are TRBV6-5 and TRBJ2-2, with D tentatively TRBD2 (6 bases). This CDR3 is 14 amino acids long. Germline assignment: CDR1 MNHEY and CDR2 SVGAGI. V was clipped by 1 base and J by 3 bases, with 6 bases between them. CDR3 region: CASSYWGDTGELFF. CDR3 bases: TGTGCCAGCAGTTACTGGGGGGACACCGGGGAGCTGTTTTTT.

The CDR3 region is CATSTDSSGNTIYF. CDR3 bases: TGTGCCACCAGCACAGACTCCTCTGGAAACACCATATATTTT. The chain links TRBV15 to TRBJ1-3; D is unresolved. Trimming stripped 4 bases from V and 0 bases from J, with 7 bases between. The CDR3 is 14 amino acids. The germline CDR1 and CDR2 sequences are LNHNV and YYDKDF (reference sequence).

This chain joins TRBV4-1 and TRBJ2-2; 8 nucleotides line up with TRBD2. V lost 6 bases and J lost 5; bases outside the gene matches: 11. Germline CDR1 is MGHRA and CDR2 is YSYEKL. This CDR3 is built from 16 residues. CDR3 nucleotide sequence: TGCGCCAGCAGACGAGGGGGACTAGTGTTAACCGGGGAGCTGTTTTTT. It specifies CASRRGGLVLTGELFF.

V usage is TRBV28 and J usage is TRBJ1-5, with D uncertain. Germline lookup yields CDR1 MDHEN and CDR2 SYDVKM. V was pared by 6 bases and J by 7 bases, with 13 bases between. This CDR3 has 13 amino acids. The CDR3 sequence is CASSVRREQPQHF. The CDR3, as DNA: TGTGCCAGCAGCGTAAGGCGGGAACAGCCCCAGCATTTT.

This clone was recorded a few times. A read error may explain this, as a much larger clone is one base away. The CDR3 DNA follows: TGTCCCCGCAGCTCCCGGGGGGGGGCGGGCGGGGAGCTGTTTTTT. It encodes CPRSSRGGAGGELFF. The chain links TRBV3-1 (or the pseudogene TRBV3-2) to TRBJ2-2; 8 bases line up with TRBD2. CDR1 and CDR2 from the germline V gene are LGHDT and YNNKEL (reference sequence). This CDR3 comprises 15 residues.

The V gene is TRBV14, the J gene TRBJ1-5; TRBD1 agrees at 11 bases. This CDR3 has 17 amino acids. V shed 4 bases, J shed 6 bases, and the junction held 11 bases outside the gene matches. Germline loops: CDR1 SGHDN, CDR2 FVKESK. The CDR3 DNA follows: TGTGCCAGCAGCCCGTGCCGGGACAGGGGGTTACGTCAGCCCCAGCATTTT. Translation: CASSPCRDRGLRQPQHF.

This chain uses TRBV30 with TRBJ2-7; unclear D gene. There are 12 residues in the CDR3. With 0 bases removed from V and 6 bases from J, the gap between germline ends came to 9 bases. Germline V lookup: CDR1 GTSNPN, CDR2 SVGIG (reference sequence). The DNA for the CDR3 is TGTGCCTGGAGTGTGGGCATGAGCGAGCAGTACGTC. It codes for CAWSVGMSEQYV.

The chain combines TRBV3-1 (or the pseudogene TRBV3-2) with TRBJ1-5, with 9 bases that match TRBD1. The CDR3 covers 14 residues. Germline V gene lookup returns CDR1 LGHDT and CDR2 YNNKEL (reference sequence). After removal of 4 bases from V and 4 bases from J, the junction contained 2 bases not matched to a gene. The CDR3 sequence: CASSLGQGNQPQHF. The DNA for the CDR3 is TGTGCCAGCAGCCTCGGACAGGGGAATCAGCCCCAGCATTTT.

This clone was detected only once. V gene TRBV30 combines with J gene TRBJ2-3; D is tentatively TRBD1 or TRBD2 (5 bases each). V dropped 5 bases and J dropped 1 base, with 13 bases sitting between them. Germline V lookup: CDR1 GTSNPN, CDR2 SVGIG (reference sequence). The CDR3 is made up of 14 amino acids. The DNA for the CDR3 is TGTGCCTGGGGGGGTGGCAGGGGCACAGATACGCAGTATTTT. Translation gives CAWGGGRGTDTQYF.

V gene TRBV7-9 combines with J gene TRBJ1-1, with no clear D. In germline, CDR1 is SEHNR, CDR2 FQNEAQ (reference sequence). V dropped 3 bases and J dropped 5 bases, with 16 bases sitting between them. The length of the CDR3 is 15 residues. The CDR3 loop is CASSFLLAGNTEAFF. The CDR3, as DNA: TGTGCCAGCAGCTTCCTCTTGGCCGGCAATACTGAAGCTTTCTTT.

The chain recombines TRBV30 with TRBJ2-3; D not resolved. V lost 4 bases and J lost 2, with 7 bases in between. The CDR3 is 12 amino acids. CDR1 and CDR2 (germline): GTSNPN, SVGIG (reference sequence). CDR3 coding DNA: TGTGCCTGGATTGAACACACAGATACGCAGTATTTT. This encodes CAWIEHTDTQYF.

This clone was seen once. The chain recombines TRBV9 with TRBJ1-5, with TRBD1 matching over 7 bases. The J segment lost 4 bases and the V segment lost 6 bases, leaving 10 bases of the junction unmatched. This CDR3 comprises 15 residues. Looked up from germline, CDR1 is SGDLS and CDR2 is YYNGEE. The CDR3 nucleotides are TGTGCCAGCAACTCACAGGGGAAGGAGAATCAGCCCCAGCATTTT. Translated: CASNSQGKENQPQHF. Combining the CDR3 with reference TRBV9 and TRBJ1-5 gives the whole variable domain DSGVTQTPKHLITATGQRVTLRCSPRSGDLSVYWYQQSLDQGLQFLIQYYNGEERAKGNILERFSAQQFPDLHSELNLSSLELGDSALYFCASNSQGKENQPQHFGDGTRLSIL.

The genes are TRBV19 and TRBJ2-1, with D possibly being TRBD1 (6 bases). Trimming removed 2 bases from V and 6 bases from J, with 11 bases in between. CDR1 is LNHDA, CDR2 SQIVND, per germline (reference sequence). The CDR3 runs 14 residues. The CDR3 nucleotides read TGTGCCAGTAGTATAAGTCTACAGGGCAATGAGCAGTTCTTC. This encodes CASSISLQGNEQFF.

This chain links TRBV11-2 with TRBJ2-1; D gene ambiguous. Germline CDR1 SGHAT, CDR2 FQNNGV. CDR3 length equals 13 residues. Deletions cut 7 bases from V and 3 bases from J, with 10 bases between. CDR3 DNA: TGTGCCAGCACCTCCACTGGCTACAATGAGCAGTTCTTC. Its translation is CASTSTGYNEQFF.

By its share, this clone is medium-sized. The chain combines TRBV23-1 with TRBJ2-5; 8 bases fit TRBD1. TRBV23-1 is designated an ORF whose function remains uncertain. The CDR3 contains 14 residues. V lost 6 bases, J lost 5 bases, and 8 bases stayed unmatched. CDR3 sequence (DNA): TGCGCCAGCAGGATACAGGACAGGGTTGAGACCCAGTACTTC. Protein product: CASRIQDRVETQYF.